This T cell receptor (beta chain) was found in a study of early T cells in non-severe SARS-CoV-2 infection. CDR1 and CDR2 from the germline V gene are SGHAT and FQDESV (reference sequence). CDR3 length equals 15 residues. V gave up 4 bases and J gave up 2 bases; unmatched junction bases: 7. In this sample, this clonotype turned up many times. In TCRdb, the 5' RACE reads were re-called with MiXCR into one record per CDR3 protein. The repertoire holds about 27,000 distinct CDR3 sequences, roughly 4.5% seen once, with 10% to 12% in the top ten. The receptor was derived from an adult who was a healthcare worker with PCR-confirmed SARS-CoV-2 infection or an uninfected control (not recorded which). J is TRBJ2-7 and V is TRBV11-1; the match to TRBD1 covers 8 bases. The sample comprised whole blood. The CDR3 DNA sequence: TGTGCCAGCAGCTCCACCGGGACAGGTACCTACGAGCAGTACTTC. Amino acid sequence: CASSSTGTGTYEQYF.